These T cell receptor beta chains were read from a single sample in a study of beta chain features in type 1 diabetes. Measured with immunoSEQ multiplex PCR; TCRdb has only the in-frame clones, and not every one. The repertoire consists of around 40,000 clones, with roughly 70% occurring once and the leading ten covering around 2.1%. Sequenced: Tregs from blood. The receptors stem from a woman between 18 and 29 years old with type 1 diabetes. Each CDR3 is given with its conserved first and last residue. Fields, in order: D gene, J gene, V gene, clone size, CDR3 protein, CDR3 DNA. D genes are given only for firm matches. Not every row has a clone size; where given, it reads once, few, many or a size class.

d_gene: NA; j_gene: TRBJ1-4; v_gene: TRBV28; abundance: NA; CDR3aa: CASSLWTDNEKLFF; CDR3nt: TGTGCCAGCAGTTTATGGACAGATAATGAAAAACTGTTTTTT
d_gene: NA; j_gene: TRBJ2-3; v_gene: TRBV28; abundance: NA; CDR3aa: CASSFLDTQYF; CDR3nt: TGTGCCAGCAGTTTCTTGGATACGCAGTATTTT
d_gene: NA; j_gene: TRBJ2-2; v_gene: TRBV19; abundance: few; CDR3aa: CASSPATQVGELFF; CDR3nt: TGTGCCAGTAGTCCTGCGACACAGGTTGGGGAGCTGTTTTTT
d_gene: NA; j_gene: TRBJ2-3; v_gene: TRBV15; abundance: few; CDR3aa: CATSRAPTNVDTQYF; CDR3nt: TGTGCCACCAGCAGAGCTCCGACAAATGTAGATACGCAGTATTTT
d_gene: NA; j_gene: TRBJ1-5; v_gene: TRBV12-5; abundance: NA; CDR3aa: CASGEGGNQPQHF; CDR3nt: TGTGCTAGTGGAGAAGGGGGCAATCAGCCCCAGCATTTT
d_gene: TRBD1; j_gene: TRBJ1-2; v_gene: TRBV29-1; abundance: NA; CDR3aa: CSVAGTGDRYTF; CDR3nt: TGCAGCGTCGCCGGGACAGGGGATCGCTACACCTTC
d_gene: NA; j_gene: TRBJ1-5; v_gene: TRBV19; abundance: NA; CDR3aa: CASSIDMWSAGGQPQHF; CDR3nt: TGTGCCAGTAGTATAGATATGTGGTCGGCGGGGGGTCAGCCCCAGCATTTT
d_gene: NA; j_gene: TRBJ2-7; v_gene: TRBV11-1; abundance: NA; CDR3aa: CASSPDGGALGEQYF; CDR3nt: TGTGCCAGCAGCCCTGATGGAGGGGCGCTTGGCGAGCAGTACTTC
d_gene: NA; j_gene: TRBJ1-5; v_gene: TRBV15; abundance: NA; CDR3aa: CATSREQGGGGQHF; CDR3nt: TGTGCCACCAGCAGAGAGCAGGGTGGGGGGGGCCAGCATTTT
d_gene: TRBD1; j_gene: TRBJ2-1; v_gene: TRBV19; abundance: once; CDR3aa: CASTETGIPYNEQFF; CDR3nt: TGTGCCAGTACCGAGACAGGGATCCCATACAATGAGCAGTTCTTC
d_gene: TRBD2; j_gene: TRBJ2-3; v_gene: TRBV5-1; abundance: NA; CDR3aa: CASTRSGGGAGSTDTQYF; CDR3nt: TGCGCCAGCACACGTAGCGGGGGGGGTGCCGGGAGCACAGATACGCAGTATTTT
d_gene: NA; j_gene: TRBJ2-2; v_gene: TRBV30; abundance: NA; CDR3aa: CAWSRGSRAGELFF; CDR3nt: TGTGCCTGGAGTCGAGGTAGCAGGGCCGGGGAGCTGTTTTTT
d_gene: TRBD2; j_gene: TRBJ2-7; v_gene: TRBV28; abundance: NA; CDR3aa: CASYLAGYEQYF; CDR3nt: TGTGCCAGCTACCTAGCGGGGTACGAGCAGTACTTC
d_gene: TRBD2; j_gene: TRBJ2-6; v_gene: TRBV5-1; abundance: NA; CDR3aa: CASSLDLAGGSGANVLTF; CDR3nt: TGCGCCAGCAGCTTAGACCTAGCGGGAGGTTCAGGGGCCAACGTCCTGACTTTC
d_gene: TRBD2; j_gene: TRBJ2-1; v_gene: TRBV5-1; abundance: NA; CDR3aa: CASSFGTSNEQFF; CDR3nt: TGCGCCAGCAGCTTTGGGACTAGCAATGAGCAGTTCTTC
d_gene: NA; j_gene: TRBJ2-5; v_gene: TRBV14; abundance: NA; CDR3aa: CASSQQTGGTQYF; CDR3nt: TGTGCCAGCAGCCAGCAGACCGGGGGGACCCAGTACTTC
d_gene: NA; j_gene: TRBJ2-1; v_gene: TRBV9; abundance: once; CDR3aa: CASSVAGVLVYEQFF; CDR3nt: TGTGCCAGCAGCGTAGCGGGAGTTTTGGTGTATGAGCAGTTCTTC
d_gene: TRBD2; j_gene: TRBJ2-3; v_gene: TRBV7-2; abundance: NA; CDR3aa: CASSLTTSGRALTDTQYF; CDR3nt: TGTGCCAGCAGCTTAACGACTAGCGGGAGGGCCTTGACAGATACGCAGTATTTT
d_gene: TRBD1; j_gene: TRBJ1-3; v_gene: TRBV5-4; abundance: NA; CDR3aa: CASSSQTGITSGNTIYF; CDR3nt: TGTGCCAGCAGCTCCCAGACAGGGATAACCTCTGGAAACACCATATATTTT
d_gene: NA; j_gene: TRBJ2-7; v_gene: TRBV4-3; abundance: NA; CDR3aa: CASSQVGRGYEQYF; CDR3nt: TGCGCCAGCAGCCAAGTGGGCAGGGGCTACGAGCAGTACTTC
d_gene: NA; j_gene: TRBJ2-2; v_gene: TRBV7-2; abundance: NA; CDR3aa: CASSLGGVGTGELFF; CDR3nt: TGTGCCAGCAGCTTAGGGGGGGTGGGCACCGGGGAGCTGTTTTTT
d_gene: TRBD1; j_gene: TRBJ1-1; v_gene: TRBV5-5; abundance: few; CDR3aa: CASSRGTGFFSEAFF; CDR3nt: TGTGCCAGCAGCCGGGGGACAGGGTTCTTCTCTGAAGCTTTCTTT
d_gene: NA; j_gene: TRBJ2-7; v_gene: TRBV7-2; abundance: NA; CDR3aa: CASSLDVQGSYEQYF; CDR3nt: TGTGCCAGCAGCTTAGATGTACAGGGATCCTACGAGCAGTACTTC
d_gene: NA; j_gene: TRBJ2-1; v_gene: TRBV30; abundance: NA; CDR3aa: CAEEGSTYNEQFF; CDR3nt: TGTGCCGAGGAAGGTAGCACCTACAATGAGCAGTTCTTC
d_gene: TRBD2; j_gene: TRBJ2-7; v_gene: TRBV7-6; abundance: NA; CDR3aa: CASSNRGTSEVF; CDR3nt: TGTGCCAGCAGCAATCGGGGGACTAGCGAAGTCTTC
d_gene: NA; j_gene: TRBJ2-1; v_gene: TRBV11-3; abundance: once; CDR3aa: CASSFRVWSNEQFF; CDR3nt: TGTGCCAGCAGCTTCAGGGTATGGAGTAATGAGCAGTTCTTC
d_gene: NA; j_gene: TRBJ1-6; v_gene: TRBV10-3; abundance: NA; CDR3aa: CAISVGDSPLHF; CDR3nt: TGTGCCATCAGTGTCGGGGATTCACCCCTCCACTTT
d_gene: NA; j_gene: TRBJ1-2; v_gene: TRBV7-2; abundance: NA; CDR3aa: CASSSWTIYGYTF; CDR3nt: TGTGCCAGCAGCTCTTGGACAATCTATGGCTACACCTTC
d_gene: NA; j_gene: TRBJ1-3; v_gene: TRBV10-3; abundance: NA; CDR3aa: CAISENEAISGNTIYF; CDR3nt: TGTGCCATCAGTGAGAATGAGGCCATCTCTGGAAACACCATATATTTT
d_gene: NA; j_gene: TRBJ2-1; v_gene: TRBV7-3; abundance: NA; CDR3aa: CASSPRPRDEQFF; CDR3nt: TGTGCCAGCAGCCCCCGACCTAGAGATGAGCAGTTCTTC
d_gene: NA; j_gene: TRBJ1-1; v_gene: TRBV19; abundance: NA; CDR3aa: CASSISGTRTEAFF; CDR3nt: TGTGCCAGTAGTATATCAGGCACGCGAACTGAAGCTTTCTTT
d_gene: NA; j_gene: TRBJ1-2; v_gene: TRBV19; abundance: few; CDR3aa: CASILRWGLGSGYTF; CDR3nt: TGTGCCAGTATCTTGCGCTGGGGCTTGGGGTCTGGCTACACCTTC
d_gene: NA; j_gene: TRBJ1-2; v_gene: TRBV18; abundance: NA; CDR3aa: CASSPPAGPNYGYTF; CDR3nt: TGTGCCAGCTCACCACCCGCGGGGCCTAACTATGGCTACACCTTC
d_gene: TRBD2; j_gene: TRBJ2-1; v_gene: TRBV18; abundance: NA; CDR3aa: CASSPTGTSGYNEQFF; CDR3nt: TGTGCCAGCTCACCCACCGGGACTAGCGGATACAATGAGCAGTTCTTC
d_gene: NA; j_gene: TRBJ2-1; v_gene: TRBV5-1; abundance: NA; CDR3aa: CASSLGGDYEQFF; CDR3nt: TGCGCCAGCAGCTTAGGCGGGGATTATGAGCAGTTCTTC
d_gene: NA; j_gene: TRBJ2-5; v_gene: TRBV6-4; abundance: NA; CDR3aa: CASSLDSAETQYF; CDR3nt: TGTGCCAGCAGCCTGGACTCCGCCGAGACCCAGTACTTC
d_gene: TRBD1; j_gene: TRBJ2-1; v_gene: TRBV6-6; abundance: once; CDR3aa: CASSYSSGQGFEQFF; CDR3nt: TGTGCCAGCAGTTACTCGTCCGGACAGGGTTTCGAGCAGTTCTTC
d_gene: NA; j_gene: TRBJ2-7; v_gene: TRBV7-9; abundance: NA; CDR3aa: CASSMGVYLYEQYF; CDR3nt: TGTGCCAGCAGCATGGGCGTGTACCTTTACGAGCAGTACTTC
d_gene: TRBD1; j_gene: TRBJ1-5; v_gene: TRBV28; abundance: NA; CDR3aa: CASTSARTGTNQPQHF; CDR3nt: TGTGCCAGCACCTCGGCCCGGACAGGGACCAATCAGCCCCAGCATTTT
d_gene: TRBD1; j_gene: TRBJ1-6; v_gene: TRBV30; abundance: NA; CDR3aa: CAWTVPGQGRPLHF; CDR3nt: TGTGCCTGGACCGTCCCGGGACAGGGGAGGCCCCTCCACTTT
d_gene: TRBD1; j_gene: TRBJ1-1; v_gene: TRBV6-5; abundance: NA; CDR3aa: CASRGQGREEAFF; CDR3nt: TGTGCCAGCAGGGGACAGGGGCGAGAGGAAGCTTTCTTT
d_gene: NA; j_gene: TRBJ1-3; v_gene: TRBV28; abundance: few; CDR3aa: CASSWHGLGNTIYF; CDR3nt: TGTGCCAGCAGTTGGCACGGGTTGGGAAACACCATATATTTT
d_gene: NA; j_gene: TRBJ2-1; v_gene: TRBV7-9; abundance: few; CDR3aa: CASSAAAGSYNEQFF; CDR3nt: TGTGCCAGCAGCGCGGCGGCCGGCTCCTACAATGAGCAGTTCTTC
d_gene: NA; j_gene: TRBJ2-1; v_gene: TRBV7-7; abundance: NA; CDR3aa: CASSVRFRDEQFF; CDR3nt: TGTGCCAGCAGCGTTCGGTTCCGGGATGAGCAGTTCTTC
d_gene: NA; j_gene: TRBJ2-7; v_gene: TRBV7-2; abundance: NA; CDR3aa: CASSLRGSEQYF; CDR3nt: TGTGCCAGCAGCTTGAGGGGGTCCGAGCAGTACTTC
d_gene: TRBD1; j_gene: TRBJ1-1; v_gene: TRBV5-5; abundance: NA; CDR3aa: CASSLGQGAGNTEAFF; CDR3nt: TGTGCCAGCAGCTTGGGGCAGGGGGCCGGGAACACTGAAGCTTTCTTT
d_gene: NA; j_gene: TRBJ2-2; v_gene: TRBV10-1; abundance: NA; CDR3aa: CASSTQGSGNTGELFF; CDR3nt: TGCGCCAGCAGTACACAGGGATCGGGGAACACCGGGGAGCTGTTTTTT
d_gene: TRBD1; j_gene: TRBJ2-2; v_gene: TRBV30; abundance: NA; CDR3aa: CAWSALPRDSLTGELFF; CDR3nt: TGTGCCTGGAGTGCCCTGCCCCGGGACAGTTTAACCGGGGAGCTGTTTTTT
d_gene: NA; j_gene: TRBJ1-4; v_gene: TRBV27; abundance: NA; CDR3aa: CASSSSPLIRDIREKLFF; CDR3nt: TGTGCCAGCAGTTCCTCACCTTTGATCCGGGACATACGTGAAAAACTGTTTTTT
d_gene: NA; j_gene: TRBJ1-1; v_gene: TRBV29-1; abundance: few; CDR3aa: CSVGGGRTEAFF; CDR3nt: TGCAGCGTGGGAGGGGGTCGCACTGAAGCTTTCTTT
d_gene: NA; j_gene: TRBJ1-4; v_gene: TRBV7-9; abundance: NA; CDR3aa: CASSPGNLAEKLFF; CDR3nt: TGTGCCAGCAGCCCCGGGAATCTGGCCGAAAAACTGTTTTTT
d_gene: TRBD2; j_gene: TRBJ2-2; v_gene: TRBV7-8; abundance: NA; CDR3aa: CASSLELASTGELFF; CDR3nt: TGTGCCAGCAGCTTAGAACTAGCGAGCACCGGGGAGCTGTTTTTT
d_gene: NA; j_gene: TRBJ1-2; v_gene: TRBV12-5; abundance: NA; CDR3aa: CASGSSRGHLNYGYTF; CDR3nt: TGTGCTAGTGGTTCCTCCCGGGGACACCTTAACTATGGCTACACCTTC
d_gene: NA; j_gene: TRBJ1-1; v_gene: TRBV25-1; abundance: NA; CDR3aa: CASSFGISTEAFF; CDR3nt: TGTGCCAGCAGTTTCGGGATCTCCACTGAAGCTTTCTTT
d_gene: NA; j_gene: TRBJ2-7; v_gene: TRBV28; abundance: NA; CDR3aa: CASSRTNYEQYF; CDR3nt: TGTGCCAGCAGTCGGACTAATTACGAGCAGTACTTC